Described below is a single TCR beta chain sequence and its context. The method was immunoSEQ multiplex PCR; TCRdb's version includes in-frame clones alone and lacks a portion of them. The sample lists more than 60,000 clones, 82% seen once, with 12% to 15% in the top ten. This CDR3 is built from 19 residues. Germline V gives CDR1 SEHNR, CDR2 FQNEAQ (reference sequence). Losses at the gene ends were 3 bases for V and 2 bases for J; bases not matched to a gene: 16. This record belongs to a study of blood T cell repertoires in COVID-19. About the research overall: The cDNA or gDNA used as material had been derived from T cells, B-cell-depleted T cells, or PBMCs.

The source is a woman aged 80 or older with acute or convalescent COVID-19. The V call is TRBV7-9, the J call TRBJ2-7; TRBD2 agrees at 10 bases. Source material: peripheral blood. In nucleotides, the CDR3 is TGTGCCAGCAGCTTGGTGGGGACACCCCGGACTAGCGGAACCTACGAGCAGTACTTC. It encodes CASSLVGTPRTSGTYEQYF.